This T cell receptor (beta chain) emerged from a study of CD4+ T cells in melanoma. The study, taken as a whole, reports: A reported correlation linked neoantigen-specific CD4+ T cells to CD8+, macrophage and B cell function. Diverse differentiation states were reported for melanoma neoantigen-specific CD4+ T cells.

Profiled with immunoSEQ multiplex PCR; TCRdb holds only in-frame clones, not every one. Among around 130,000 clones listed, nearly 95% were seen once. Germline CDR1 is MNHEY and CDR2 is SMNVEV (reference sequence). This CDR3 contains 13 residues. Trimming cost V 3 bases and J 6 bases, with 11 bases left between them. With respect to this clone: Its matching antigen is unknown.

This TCR was sampled from a human donor with melanoma. The chain joins TRBV27 to TRBJ1-2; D is possibly TRBD1 (6 bases). CDR3 residues: CASSFAGGNGYTF. The CDR3 DNA reads as TGTGCCAGCAGTTTTGCCGGGGGCAATGGCTACACCTTC.